A selection of T cell receptor beta chains follows, all from one sample in a study of CD8+CD57+ T cells in acquired aplastic anemia. TCRdb used MiXCR to reprocess the reads, holding one entry per CDR3 protein. The sample lists around 180,000 distinct CDR3 sequences; roughly 63% were seen once. The sequencing input was sorted CD4+, CD8+, or CD8+CD57+ T cells (not recorded which) from PBMCs. The receptors derive from a human donor in good health. Each CDR3 is given with its conserved first and last residue. A D gene is named only where the DNA matches it firmly. For some rows the clone size is stated as once, few or many, or as a class when expanded; others skip it.

TRBV7-8	TRBJ2-7	NA	NA	TGTGCCAGCAGCTTATCACCTTCCTACGAGCAGTACTTC	CASSLSPSYEQYF
TRBV24-1	TRBJ2-2	TRBD1	many	TGTGCCACCAGTGGGACAGGGACCGGGGAGCTGTTTTTT	CATSGTGTGELFF
TRBV24-1	TRBJ2-2	NA	many	TGTGCCACCAGCCACGGGAGAATGGCCGGGGAGCTGTTTTTT	CATSHGRMAGELFF
TRBV19	TRBJ2-7	TRBD1	NA	TGTGCCAGTTCGGGGACAGGGGAAGGCGAGCAGTACTTC	CASSGTGEGEQYF
TRBV3-1	TRBJ1-6	TRBD1	NA	TGTGCCAGCAGCCAGCGGACAGGGGGATATAATTCACCCCTCCACTTT	CASSQRTGGYNSPLHF
TRBV2	TRBJ1-1	NA	NA	TGTGCCAGCAGGGCGGGACCGCCTCCGCCGGACACTGAAGCTTTCTTT	CASRAGPPPPDTEAFF
TRBV6-2/TRBV6-3	TRBJ2-6	NA	NA	TGTGCCAGCAATGAGGGGAACTCTGGGGCCAACGTCCTGACTTTC	CASNEGNSGANVLTF
TRBV19	TRBJ2-3	NA	NA	TGTGCCAGTAGTATTCGGGGACGTGCAGCTACGCAGTATTTT	CASSIRGRAATQYF
TRBV7-9	TRBJ2-7	NA	NA	TGTGCCAGCGTCTCGGGGTTTAGCTCCTACGAGCAGTACTTC	CASVSGFSSYEQYF
TRBV25-1	TRBJ2-3	TRBD2	NA	TGTGCCAGCAGTGCTAGCGGGGATACAGATACGCAGTATTTT	CASSASGDTDTQYF
TRBV2	TRBJ1-2	NA	NA	TGTGCCAGCAGTTATTCCGGGAGCCCGAGCGCTGGCTACACCTTC	CASSYSGSPSAGYTF
TRBV6-2/TRBV6-3	TRBJ2-3	TRBD1	many	TGTGCCAGCAGACTATGGGACAGGTCAGATACGCAGTATTTT	CASRLWDRSDTQYF
TRBV19	TRBJ2-1	NA	NA	TGTGCCAGCGTACTTAGCAGCAGCTCCTACAATGAGCAGTTCTTC	CASVLSSSSYNEQFF
TRBV15	TRBJ2-1	NA	few	TGTGCCACCAGCAGAGTAAGGGGAGTGAATGAGCAGTTCTTC	CATSRVRGVNEQFF
TRBV7-9	TRBJ2-4	TRBD1	once	TGTGCCAGCACCAGAACAGGGGTACTGGGAAACATTCAGTACTTC	CASTRTGVLGNIQYF
TRBV6-4	TRBJ2-2	NA	NA	TGTGCCAGCAGTGAGGACTTGATAAACACCGGGGAGCTGTTTTTT	CASSEDLINTGELFF
TRBV2	TRBJ2-3	TRBD2	NA	TGCGCCAGCAGTGGACTAGCGAAATCCACAGATACGCAGTATTTT	CASSGLAKSTDTQYF
TRBV15	TRBJ2-7	NA	NA	TGTGCCACCAGCTTAGGGACACCCACCTACGAGCAGTACTTC	CATSLGTPTYEQYF
TRBV24-1	TRBJ2-2	NA	once	TGTGCCACCTTTGGGGCGAACACCGGGGAGCTGTTTTTT	CATFGANTGELFF
TRBV12-3/TRBV12-4	TRBJ2-2	NA	NA	TGTGCCAGCAGCGCCGACAGGAGATTAGCCGGGGAGCTGTTTTTT	CASSADRRLAGELFF
TRBV20-1	TRBJ2-3	NA	NA	TGCAGTGCTAGAACCTTCCCCGGGTCCGAACACACAGATACGCAGTATTTT	CSARTFPGSEHTDTQYF
TRBV14	TRBJ2-2	NA	NA	TGTGCCAGCAGTAGCGTCAGTGCCGGGGAGCTGTTTTTT	CASSSVSAGELFF
TRBV20-1	TRBJ2-2	TRBD2	many	TGCAGTGCAAGGACTAGCGGGAACACCGGGGAGCTGTTTTTT	CSARTSGNTGELFF
TRBV24-1	TRBJ2-2	NA	many	TGTGCCACCAGTTTTTCTGGCGGGGAGCTGTTTTTT	CATSFSGGELFF
TRBV2	TRBJ2-4	TRBD2	many	TGTGCCAGTTGGGTAGCGGGAAAAAACATTCAGTACTTC	CASWVAGKNIQYF
TRBV5-1	TRBJ2-2	TRBD2	NA	TGCGCCAGCAGCCTTAGCGGGGCTAACACCGGGGAGCTGTTTTTT	CASSLSGANTGELFF
TRBV10-3	TRBJ2-7	NA	few	TGTGCCATCAGTTCTCAGAGGGCTCCCTCGATGAAGTACTTC	CAISSQRAPSMKYF
TRBV29-1	TRBJ2-3	TRBD2	NA	TGCAGCGCTTCGGGACTACGGGCAGATACGCAGTATTTT	CSASGLRADTQYF
TRBV2	TRBJ1-5	NA	NA	TGTGCCAGCAGTGGACAACAGGGCAGCAATCAGCCCCAGCATTTT	CASSGQQGSNQPQHF
TRBV2	TRBJ2-1	TRBD2	NA	TGTGCCAGCAGTTGGACTAGCGGGAATAAGGGTGAGCAGTTCTTC	CASSWTSGNKGEQFF
TRBV9	TRBJ2-2	TRBD2	NA	TGTGCCAGCAGCCTCAGACTAGCGGGGACCGGGGAGCTGTTTTTT	CASSLRLAGTGELFF
TRBV24-1	TRBJ1-2	NA	NA	TGTGCCACCAGGCAAGCTAACTATGGCTACACCTTC	CATRQANYGYTF
TRBV20-1	TRBJ2-5	NA	NA	TGCAGTGCTAGTAGGGCGGAGGGGGAAGAGACCCAGTACTTC	CSASRAEGEETQYF
TRBV4-1	TRBJ1-3	NA	many	TGCGCCAGCAGCCAAGTCCAGGGAAACACCATATATTTT	CASSQVQGNTIYF
TRBV10-3	TRBJ2-7	NA	NA	TGTGCCAGCAGTCTCAAATTTCGGGGCGTGTATTCCTACGAGCAGTACTTC	CASSLKFRGVYSYEQYF
TRBV10-3	TRBJ2-7	NA	NA	TGTGCCATCAGTGAGTCCGCAAATGAGGATGGCGAGCAGTACTTC	CAISESANEDGEQYF
TRBV19	TRBJ1-5	NA	NA	TGTGCCACCAACCGTGTGCGGCATAGCAATCAGCCCCAGCATTTT	CATNRVRHSNQPQHF
TRBV9	TRBJ1-6	TRBD1	NA	TGTGCCAGCAGCTTCGGACAGGGACGATTTTCACCCCTCCACTTT	CASSFGQGRFSPLHF
TRBV20-1	TRBJ2-1	TRBD2	once	TGCAGTGCTAGGAAGGGGAGGGCCAATGAGCAGTTCTTC	CSARKGRANEQFF
TRBV7-9	TRBJ2-7	NA	few	TGTGCCAGCAGTTTGGTTGGGGGGAGCTCCTACGAGCAGTACTTC	CASSLVGGSSYEQYF
TRBV19	TRBJ2-1	NA	many	TGTGCCAGTAGTATCCCCCGGGGAAGCTCCTACAATGAGCAGTTCTTC	CASSIPRGSSYNEQFF
TRBV5-6	TRBJ1-1	NA	NA	TGTGCCAGCAGCCCGGCAGGGGAAAACACTGAAGCTTTCTTT	CASSPAGENTEAFF
TRBV6-1	TRBJ2-7	NA	few	TGTGCCAGCAGTGATGGGGCCGAGCAGTACTTC	CASSDGAEQYF
TRBV25-1	TRBJ1-1	NA	NA	TGTGCCAGCAGTGAATCCGGGGGCAGGCCGCTGAACACTGAAGCTTTCTTT	CASSESGGRPLNTEAFF
TRBV7-3	TRBJ2-5	NA	NA	TGTGCCAGCAGCTTAAGAGGGGGGGATATCCAAGAGACCCAGTACTTC	CASSLRGGDIQETQYF
TRBV5-1	TRBJ2-5	NA	NA	TGCGCCAGCAGCTTCGGGGCCTCCCTGGAGACCCAGTACTTC	CASSFGASLETQYF